The T cell receptor (beta chain) under discussion was sequenced for a study of blood T cell repertoires in COVID-19. TCRdb's table, derived via immunoSEQ multiplex PCR, lists solely in-frame clones and lacks some. This sample yields about 130,000 clones, of which around nine tenths are seen a single time; roughly 11% belongs to the top ten. V lost 5 bases, J lost 4 bases, and 5 bases stayed unmatched. The length of the CDR3 is 15 residues. Germline loops: CDR1 SNHLY, CDR2 FYNNEI. This clonotype was sampled from a woman in her 70s with COVID-19, enrolled during active disease. The sequenced sample was peripheral blood. The rearrangement joins TRBV2 to TRBJ2-5, with 12 nucleotides matching TRBD2. The CDR3 DNA is TGTGCCAGCAGTTCTAGCGGGGGGGCGTCAGAGACCCAGTACTTC. Translating gives CASSSSGGASETQYF.